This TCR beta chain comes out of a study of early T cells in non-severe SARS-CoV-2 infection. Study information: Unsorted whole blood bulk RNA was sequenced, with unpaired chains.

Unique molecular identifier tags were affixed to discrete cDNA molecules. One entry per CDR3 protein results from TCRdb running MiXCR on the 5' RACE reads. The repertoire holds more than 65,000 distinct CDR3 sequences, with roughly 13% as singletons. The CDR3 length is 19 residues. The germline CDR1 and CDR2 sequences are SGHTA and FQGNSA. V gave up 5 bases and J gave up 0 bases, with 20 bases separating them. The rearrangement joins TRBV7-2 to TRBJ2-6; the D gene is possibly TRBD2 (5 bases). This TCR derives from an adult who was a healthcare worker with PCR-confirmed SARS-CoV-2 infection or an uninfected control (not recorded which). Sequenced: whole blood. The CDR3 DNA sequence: TGTGCCAGCAGCCGAATCCCCCGGACTTCAAGCTCTGGGGCCAACGTCCTGACTTTC. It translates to CASSRIPRTSSSGANVLTF.